These 27 T cell receptor beta chains originate from one sample sequenced in a study of early stage breast cancer tumors. Assay used: immunoSEQ multiplex PCR; TCRdb lists only in-frame clones, some missing. The table lists about 20,000 clones, about 76% of them singletons. The sequencing sample was made of blood. The source of these receptors is a person aged 55 to 70 with breast cancer.

The chain couples TRBV7-8 to TRBJ1-4; no reliable D call. Germline V lookup: CDR1 SGHVS, CDR2 FQNEAQ. This CDR3 comprises 14 residues. Between the trimmed V and J ends, which lost 2 bases and 11 bases, there was a span of 15 bases. DNA of the CDR3: TGTGCCAGCAGCTTATCCACAGATCAGTACAAACTGTTTTTT. This gives the protein CASSLSTDQYKLFF.

This chain connects TRBV7-9 to TRBJ1-4, with TRBD1 matching 7 bases. Germline loops: CDR1 SEHNR, CDR2 FQNEAQ (reference sequence). The CDR3 runs 14 residues. Germline trimming cut 5 bases from V and 4 bases from J; bases unmatched to any gene: 4. DNA for the CDR3: TGTGCCAGCAGCCAGACAGGGTTTAATGAAAAACTGTTTTTT. It translates to CASSQTGFNEKLFF. The variable domain in full, with the rest retrieved from reference TRBV7-9 and TRBJ1-4, is DTGVSQNPRHKITKRGQNVTFRCDPISEHNRLYWYRQTLGQGPEFLTYFQNEAQLEKSRLLSDRFSAERPKGSFSTLEIQRTEQGDSAMYLCASSQTGFNEKLFFGSGTQLSVL.

This clone was recorded once. This chain joins TRBV7-3 and TRBJ2-3; 8 bases match TRBD2. This CDR3 is built from 15 residues. Germline CDR1 SGHTA, CDR2 FQGTGA. J lost 2 bases, V lost 4 bases, and 5 bases had no gene match. The CDR3 nucleotides read TGTGCCAGCAGCTCTACTAGCGGAGACACAGATACGCAGTATTTT. Encoded protein: CASSSTSGDTDTQYF.

The V call is TRBV14, the J call TRBJ2-1; TRBD1 agrees at 12 bases. Germline-derived CDR1 and CDR2 are SGHDN and FVKESK. This CDR3 comprises 15 residues. The trim removed 4 bases at V and 9 bases at J, leaving 7 bases unmatched. CDR3 DNA sequence: TGTGCCAGCAGCCTACCGGGACAGGGGGCATTTGAGCAGTTCTTC. Protein sequence: CASSLPGQGAFEQFF. Combining the CDR3 with reference TRBV14 and TRBJ2-1 gives the whole variable domain EAGVTQFPSHSVIEKGQTVTLRCDPISGHDNLYWYRRVMGKEIKFLLHFVKESKQDESGMPNNRFLAERTGGTYSTLKVQPAELEDSGVYFCASSLPGQGAFEQFFGPGTRLTVL.

This clone showed up just a few times. The chain recombines TRBV9 with TRBJ2-2; no firm D call. V lost 6 bases and J 5 bases, leaving 14 bases between the germline ends. Germline V gene sequence: CDR1 SGDLS, CDR2 YYNGEE. This CDR3 region has 14 residues. The DNA for the CDR3 is TGTGCCAGCAAAATGAAGGACGGTACCGGGGAGCTGTTTTTT. This sequence encodes CASKMKDGTGELFF.

The chain employs TRBV9 and TRBJ2-7; D remains ambiguous. CDR3 length: 16 residues. V was trimmed by 4 bases and J by 0 bases, leaving 17 bases between them. The germline V gene encodes CDR1 SGDLS and CDR2 YYNGEE. The CDR3 here is CASSPPGPLSSYEQYF. Written as DNA, the CDR3 is TGTGCCAGCAGCCCTCCCGGACCTTTAAGCTCCTACGAGCAGTACTTC. The variable domain in full, with the rest retrieved from reference TRBV9 and TRBJ2-7, is DSGVTQTPKHLITATGQRVTLRCSPRSGDLSVYWYQQSLDQGLQFLIQYYNGEERAKGNILERFSAQQFPDLHSELNLSSLELGDSALYFCASSPPGPLSSYEQYFGPGTRLTVT.

This clone is a singleton in its sample. The chain employs TRBV25-1 and TRBJ2-3; D tentatively fits TRBD1 or TRBD2 (5 bases each). V was shortened by 3 bases and J by 4 bases, with 14 bases between the two germline ends. Per the germline V gene, CDR1 is MGHDK and CDR2 is SYGVNS. The CDR3 is 15 amino acids. CDR3 amino acids: CASSDAGTPADTQYF. The DNA of the CDR3 is TGTGCCAGCAGTGACGCCGGGACCCCAGCAGATACGCAGTATTTT.

This clone ranks as medium-sized (0.01 to 0.1%). The chain combines TRBV29-1 with TRBJ1-4, with TRBD1 identical over 8 bases. Germline V gene sequence: CDR1 SQVTM, CDR2 ANQGSEA. The CDR3 extends over 13 amino acids. V was clipped by 4 bases and J by 8 bases; unmatched bases: 6. CDR3 in DNA: TGCAGCGTTGGGACAGGGAAAGTCGAAAAACTGTTTTTT. Protein sequence: CSVGTGKVEKLFF. Full variable domain (missing parts from reference TRBV29-1 and TRBJ1-4): SAVISQKPSRDICQRGTSLTIQCQVDSQVTMMFWYRQQPGQSLTLIATANQGSEATYESGFVIDKFPISRPNLTFSTLTVSNMSPEDSSIYLCSVGTGKVEKLFFGSGTQLSVL.

The V gene is TRBV19, the J gene TRBJ1-2, with D uncertain. The CDR3 covers 11 residues. Trimming stripped 6 bases from V and 7 bases from J, with 9 bases between. Looked up from germline, CDR1 is LNHDA and CDR2 is SQIVND (reference sequence). CDR3 region: CASSEWSGYTF. The CDR3 DNA is TGTGCCAGTAGCGAATGGAGTGGCTACACCTTC.

CDR3 sequence reads: CASSLGLNTEAFF. CDR3 DNA: TGTGCCAGCAGTTTGGGCCTGAACACTGAAGCTTTCTTT. The gene calls are TRBV6-5 and TRBJ1-1; no definite D call. Looked up from germline, CDR1 is MNHEY and CDR2 is SVGAGI. The CDR3 is made up of 13 amino acids. V was cut by 4 bases and J by 0 bases, with 6 bases left in between.

The chain joins TRBV5-1 to TRBJ2-7; D remains ambiguous. V was pared by 5 bases and J by 2 bases, with 14 bases between. CDR1 and CDR2 (germline): SGHRS, YFSETQ. The CDR3 loop spans 14 amino acids. Here the CDR3 DNA reads TGCGCCAGCAGATCCGCTAGGTCAACCTACGAGCAGTACTTC. Encoded protein: CASRSARSTYEQYF. Complete variable domain (other parts from reference TRBV5-1 and TRBJ2-7): KAGVTQTPRYLIKTRGQQVTLSCSPISGHRSVSWYQQTPGQGLQFLFEYFSETQRNKGNFPGRFSGRQFSNSRSEMNVSTLELGDSALYLCASRSARSTYEQYFGPGTRLTVT.

This clone showed up just a few times. The chain links TRBV7-6 to TRBJ2-1, with 8 bases identical to TRBD1. The V gene's germline CDR1 is SGHVS and CDR2 FNYEAQ. J was trimmed by 0 bases and V by 5 bases; bases with no gene match: 3. The CDR3 sequence is 15 residues long. CDR3 residues: CASSGQGGSYNEQFF. DNA of the CDR3: TGTGCCAGCAGCGGACAGGGAGGCTCCTACAATGAGCAGTTCTTC.

J is TRBJ2-3 and V is TRBV5-1; D call uncertain. CDR1 and CDR2 (germline): SGHRS, YFSETQ. This CDR3 is 15 amino acids long. V lost 0 bases to trimming and J lost 5 bases, with 13 bases between them. CDR3 DNA sequence: TGCGCCAGCAGCTTGGTCGCTGCTCCTGGAGATACGCAGTATTTT. Residues: CASSLVAAPGDTQYF.

The rearrangement uses TRBV15 and TRBJ2-1; no definite D call. The germline V and J ends were trimmed by 0 bases and 10 bases, with 10 bases remaining between them. Germline values: CDR1 LNHNV, CDR2 YYDKDF (reference sequence). The CDR3 contains 13 residues. The CDR3 spells CATSRDPKGEQFF. Written as DNA, the CDR3 is TGTGCCACCAGCAGAGATCCGAAGGGAGAGCAGTTCTTC.

The V and J genes are TRBV2 and TRBJ2-3, with TRBD2 matching 10 bases. This CDR3 region has 15 residues. CDR1 and CDR2 from the germline V gene are SNHLY and FYNNEI. V was clipped by 9 bases and J by 1 base; unmatched bases: 7. CDR3 nucleotide sequence: TGTGCCAGAGAACCCGGGACTAGCGGCACAGATACGCAGTATTTT. Translated, it gives CAREPGTSGTDTQYF. The full variable domain, in which reference TRBV2 and TRBJ2-3 provide the parts outside the CDR3, is EPEVTQTPSHQVTQMGQEVILRCVPISNHLYFYWYRQILGQKVEFLVSFYNNEISEKSEIFDDQFSVERPDGSNFTLKIRSTKLEDSAMYFCAREPGTSGTDTQYFGPGTRLTVL.

This chain links TRBV9 with TRBJ1-1, with 9 bases matching TRBD1. V lost 4 bases and J lost 1; bases outside the gene matches: 8. Germline V lookup: CDR1 SGDLS, CDR2 YYNGEE. This CDR3 comprises 16 residues. The CDR3: CASSYRTGEGNTEAFF. CDR3 nucleotides: TGTGCCAGCAGCTACCGGACAGGGGAGGGGAACACTGAAGCTTTCTTT.

This chain connects TRBV9 to TRBJ1-6, with 7 positions matching TRBD1. Germline V gene data show CDR1 as SGDLS and CDR2 as YYNGEE. The CDR3 runs 14 residues. Losses at the gene ends were 2 bases for V and 9 bases for J; bases not matched to a gene: 5. CDR3 sequence reads: CASSVSTGVSPLHF. The CDR3 region has the DNA TGTGCCAGCAGCGTTAGTACAGGGGTTTCACCCCTCCACTTT.

This chain links TRBV5-1 with TRBJ2-1; the D is unclear. This CDR3 contains 14 residues. The V end lost 0 bases, the J end lost 6 bases, and 10 bases lay between the germline ends. Germline V gene lookup returns CDR1 SGHRS and CDR2 YFSETQ. The CDR3 protein is CASSLDVTSNEQFF. CDR3 in DNA: TGCGCCAGCAGCTTGGACGTGACCTCCAATGAGCAGTTCTTC.

This sequence joins TRBV5-1 and TRBJ2-1; TRBD2 matches at 12 bases. This CDR3 is built from 17 residues. V gave up 2 bases and J gave up 4 bases; unmatched junction bases: 7. Germline V gives CDR1 SGHRS, CDR2 YFSETQ. CDR3 protein: CASSFWTSGVGYNEQFF. The CDR3, as DNA: TGCGCCAGCAGCTTTTGGACTAGCGGGGTCGGTTACAATGAGCAGTTCTTC. The whole variable domain, remainder taken from reference TRBV5-1 and TRBJ2-1, is KAGVTQTPRYLIKTRGQQVTLSCSPISGHRSVSWYQQTPGQGLQFLFEYFSETQRNKGNFPGRFSGRQFSNSRSEMNVSTLELGDSALYLCASSFWTSGVGYNEQFFGPGTRLTVL.

V usage is TRBV11-3 and J usage is TRBJ2-7, with 8 bases lining up with TRBD2. The V gene end was trimmed by 5 bases and the J gene end by 1 base; junction bases not matched to a gene: 4. In germline, CDR1 is SGHNT, CDR2 YENEEA. The CDR3 contains 14 residues. The CDR3 DNA sequence: TGTGCCAGCAGCGGACTAGCCGGGTCCTACGAGCAGTACTTC. This encodes CASSGLAGSYEQYF.

V and J are TRBV11-3 and TRBJ1-2; 8 bases are shared with TRBD1. The V segment lost 5 bases and the J segment 4 bases; nucleotides outside the gene matches: 12. Per germline, CDR1 SGHNT and CDR2 YENEEA. The CDR3 is made up of 16 amino acids. The CDR3 DNA reads as TGTGCCAGCAGCCCCCTAGGACAGGGAGGAGGCTATGGCTACACCTTC. Its translation is CASSPLGQGGGYGYTF.

This chain uses TRBV27 with TRBJ2-3, with 12 bases fitting TRBD2. This CDR3 is 14 amino acids long. V gave up 6 bases and J gave up 6 bases; unmatched junction bases: 4. Germline CDR1 and CDR2: MNHEY and SMNVEV (reference sequence). The CDR3 sequence is CASRLAGGPDTQYF. The CDR3 DNA reads as TGTGCCAGCAGACTAGCGGGGGGTCCGGATACGCAGTATTTT.

The chain combines TRBV10-3 with TRBJ1-5; D is unresolved. The V end was cut by 10 bases, the J end by 7 bases, with 11 bases between. The CDR3 is made up of 11 amino acids. Germline V gene sequence: CDR1 ENHRY, CDR2 SYGVKD. CDR3 coding DNA: TGTGCCAGTGGGGTGAAGCAGCCCCAGCATTTT. It yields the protein CASGVKQPQHF.

The V gene is TRBV7-2, the J gene TRBJ2-5, with 9 bases fitting TRBD1. J lost 4 bases, V lost 7 bases, and 7 bases had no gene match. There are 14 residues in the CDR3. From germline, CDR1 is SGHTA and CDR2 FQGNSA. The CDR3 reads CASTKGQGTETQYF. The CDR3 DNA follows: TGTGCCAGCACCAAGGGACAGGGCACAGAGACCCAGTACTTC.

This clone came up a few times. The chain uses TRBV11-3 and TRBJ2-7; a weak D match, TRBD1 (5 bases). V was pared by 0 bases and J by 3 bases, with 12 bases between. Germline values: CDR1 SGHNT, CDR2 YENEEA. The CDR3 sequence is 15 residues long. CDR3 sequence: CASSLEGALNYEQYF. DNA of the CDR3: TGTGCCAGCAGCTTAGAAGGGGCCCTGAACTACGAGCAGTACTTC.

The rearrangement uses TRBV6-1 and TRBJ1-2; 8 nucleotides align to TRBD1. There are 16 residues in the CDR3. In germline, CDR1 is MNHNS, CDR2 SASEGT. The ends lost 3 bases at V and 4 bases at J; junction bases unmatched: 10. This CDR3 is CASSDDRTGKGYGYTF. The CDR3 bases are TGTGCCAGCAGTGATGATAGGACAGGGAAAGGCTATGGCTACACCTTC.

This clone is a singleton in its sample. The chain carries TRBV11-2 and TRBJ1-1; D gene uncertain. The CDR3 totals 10 residues. Trimming removed 5 bases from V and 5 bases from J, with 3 bases in between. Germline V gene data show CDR1 as SGHAT and CDR2 as FQNNGV. The CDR3 nucleotides are TGTGCCAGCAGCCAGACTGAAGCTTTCTTT. Its translation: CASSQTEAFF.